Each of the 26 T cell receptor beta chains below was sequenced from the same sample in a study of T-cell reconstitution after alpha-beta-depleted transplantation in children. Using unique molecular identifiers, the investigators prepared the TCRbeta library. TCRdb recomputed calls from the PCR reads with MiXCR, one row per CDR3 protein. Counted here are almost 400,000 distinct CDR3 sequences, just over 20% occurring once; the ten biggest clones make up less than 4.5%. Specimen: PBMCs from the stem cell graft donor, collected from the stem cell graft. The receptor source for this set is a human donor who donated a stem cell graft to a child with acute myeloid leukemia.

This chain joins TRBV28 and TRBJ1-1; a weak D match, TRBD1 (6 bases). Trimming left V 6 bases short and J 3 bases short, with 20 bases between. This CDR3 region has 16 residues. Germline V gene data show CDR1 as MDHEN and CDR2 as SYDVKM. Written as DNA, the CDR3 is TGTGCCAGCAGAAAGACCCACGGGGGGCGCGACACTGAAGCTTTCTTT. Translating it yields CASRKTHGGRDTEAFF.

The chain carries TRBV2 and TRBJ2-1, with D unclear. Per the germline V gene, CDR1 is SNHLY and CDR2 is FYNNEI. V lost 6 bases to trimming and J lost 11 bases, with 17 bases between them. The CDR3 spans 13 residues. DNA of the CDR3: TGTGCCAGCAGGTATTTCTCGGCGATAAAGCAGTTCTTC. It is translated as CASRYFSAIKQFF.

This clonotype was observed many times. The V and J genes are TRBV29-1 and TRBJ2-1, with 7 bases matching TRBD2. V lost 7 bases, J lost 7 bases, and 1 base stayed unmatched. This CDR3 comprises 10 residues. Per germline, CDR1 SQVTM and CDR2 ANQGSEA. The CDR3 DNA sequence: TGCAGCGCGGGGGGTAATGAGCAGTTCTTC. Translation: CSAGGNEQFF.

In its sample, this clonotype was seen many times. CDR3 in amino acids: CASSLVGGEQFF. The CDR3 nucleotides read TGTGCCAGCAGCTTAGTCGGGGGTGAGCAGTTCTTC. The V call is TRBV7-3, the J call TRBJ2-1; D is possibly TRBD2 (6 bases). CDR1 is SGHTA, CDR2 FQGTGA, per germline. This CDR3 is built from 12 residues. Trimming removed 2 bases at V and 9 bases at J, with 8 bases between.

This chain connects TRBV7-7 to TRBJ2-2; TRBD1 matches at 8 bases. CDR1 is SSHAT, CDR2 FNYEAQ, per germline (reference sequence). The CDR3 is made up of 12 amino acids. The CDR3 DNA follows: TGTGCTTTACAGGGGGACACCGGGGAGCTGTTTTTT. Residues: CALQGDTGELFF.

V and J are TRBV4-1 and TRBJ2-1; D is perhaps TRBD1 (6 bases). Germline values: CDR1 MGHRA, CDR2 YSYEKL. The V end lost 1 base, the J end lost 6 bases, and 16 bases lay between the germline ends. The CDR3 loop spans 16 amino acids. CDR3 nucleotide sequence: TGCGCCAGCAGCCAAGCGACGACAGGCCCTACCAATGAGCAGTTCTTC. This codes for CASSQATTGPTNEQFF.

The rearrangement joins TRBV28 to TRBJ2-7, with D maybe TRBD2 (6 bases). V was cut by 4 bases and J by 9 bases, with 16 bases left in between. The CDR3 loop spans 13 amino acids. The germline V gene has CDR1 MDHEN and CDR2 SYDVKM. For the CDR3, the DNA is TGTGCCAGCAGTTGGGGCCGGGACTCGACGCAGTACTTC. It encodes CASSWGRDSTQYF.

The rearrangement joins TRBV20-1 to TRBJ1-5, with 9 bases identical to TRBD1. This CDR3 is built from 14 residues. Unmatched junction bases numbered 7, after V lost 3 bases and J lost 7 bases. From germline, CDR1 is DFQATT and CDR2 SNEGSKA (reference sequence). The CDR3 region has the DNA TGCAGTGCTAGCGATACAGGGGGCCGACAGCCCCAGCATTTT. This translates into CSASDTGGRQPQHF.

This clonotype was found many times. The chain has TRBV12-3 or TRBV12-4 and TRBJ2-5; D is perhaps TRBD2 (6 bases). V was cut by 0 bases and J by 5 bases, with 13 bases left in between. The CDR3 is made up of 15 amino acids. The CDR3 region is CASSLASGSAETQYF. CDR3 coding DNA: TGTGCCAGCAGTTTAGCAAGCGGGTCCGCGGAGACCCAGTACTTC.

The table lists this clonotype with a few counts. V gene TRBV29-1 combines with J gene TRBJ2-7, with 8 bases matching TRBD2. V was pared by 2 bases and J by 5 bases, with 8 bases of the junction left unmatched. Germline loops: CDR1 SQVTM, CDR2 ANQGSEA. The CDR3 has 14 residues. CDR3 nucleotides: TGCAGCGTTGAACCCAGCGGGAGCTCAAACGAGCAGTACTTC. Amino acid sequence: CSVEPSGSSNEQYF.

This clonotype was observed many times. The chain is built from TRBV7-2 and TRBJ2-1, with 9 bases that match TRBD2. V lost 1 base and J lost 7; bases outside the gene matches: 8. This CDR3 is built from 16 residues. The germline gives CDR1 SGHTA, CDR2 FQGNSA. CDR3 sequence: CASSLGGGRAGNEQFF. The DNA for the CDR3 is TGTGCCAGCAGCTTAGGCGGCGGGAGGGCCGGTAATGAGCAGTTCTTC.

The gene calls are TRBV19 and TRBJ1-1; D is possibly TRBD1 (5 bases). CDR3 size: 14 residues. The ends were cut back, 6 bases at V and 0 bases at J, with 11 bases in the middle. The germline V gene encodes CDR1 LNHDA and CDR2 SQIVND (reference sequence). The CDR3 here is CASSRQSLNTEAFF. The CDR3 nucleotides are TGTGCCAGTAGCCGACAGTCCTTGAACACTGAAGCTTTCTTT.

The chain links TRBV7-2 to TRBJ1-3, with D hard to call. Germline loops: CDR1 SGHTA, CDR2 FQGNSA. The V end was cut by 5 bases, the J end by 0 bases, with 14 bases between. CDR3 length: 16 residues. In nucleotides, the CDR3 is TGTGCCAGCAGCGCTCACAGCTTACTCTCTGGAAACACCATATATTTT. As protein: CASSAHSLLSGNTIYF. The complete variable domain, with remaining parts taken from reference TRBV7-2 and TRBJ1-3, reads GAGVSQSPSNKVTEKGKDVELRCDPISGHTALYWYRQSLGQGLEFLIYFQGNSAPDKSGLPSDRFSAERTGGSVSTLTIQRTQQEDSAVYLCASSAHSLLSGNTIYFGEGSWLTVV.

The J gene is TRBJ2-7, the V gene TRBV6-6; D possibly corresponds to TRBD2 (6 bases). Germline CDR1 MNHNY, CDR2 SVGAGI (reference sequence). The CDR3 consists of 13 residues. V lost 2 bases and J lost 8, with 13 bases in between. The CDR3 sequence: CASSYRGGAKQYF. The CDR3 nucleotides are TGTGCCAGCAGTTACCGTGGCGGGGCAAAGCAGTACTTC.

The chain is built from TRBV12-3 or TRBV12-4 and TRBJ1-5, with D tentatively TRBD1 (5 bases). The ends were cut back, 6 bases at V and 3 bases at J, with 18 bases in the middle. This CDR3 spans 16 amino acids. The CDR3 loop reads CASSPTRRGNNQPQHF. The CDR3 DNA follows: TGTGCCAGCAGCCCGACCCGGCGGGGGAACAATCAGCCCCAGCATTTT.

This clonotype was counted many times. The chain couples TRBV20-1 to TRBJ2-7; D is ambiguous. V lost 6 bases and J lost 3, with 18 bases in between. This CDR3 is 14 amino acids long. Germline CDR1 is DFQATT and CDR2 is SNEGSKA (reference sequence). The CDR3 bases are TGCAGTGCAGACCGACCGGACCTATTCTACGAGCAGTACTTC. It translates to CSADRPDLFYEQYF.

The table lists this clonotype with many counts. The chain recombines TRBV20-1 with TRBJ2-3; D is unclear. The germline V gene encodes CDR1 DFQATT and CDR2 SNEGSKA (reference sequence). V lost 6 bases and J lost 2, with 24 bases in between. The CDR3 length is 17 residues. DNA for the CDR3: TGCAGTGCCGCCCCTAGTTTCCTGGGTCAACTCACAGATACGCAGTATTTT. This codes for CSAAPSFLGQLTDTQYF.

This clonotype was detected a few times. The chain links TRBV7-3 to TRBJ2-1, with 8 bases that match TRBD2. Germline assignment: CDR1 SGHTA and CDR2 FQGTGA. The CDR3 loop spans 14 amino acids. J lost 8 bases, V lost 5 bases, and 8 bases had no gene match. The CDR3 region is CASSPGLALDEQFF. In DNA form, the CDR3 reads TGTGCCAGCAGCCCAGGACTAGCTTTGGATGAGCAGTTCTTC.

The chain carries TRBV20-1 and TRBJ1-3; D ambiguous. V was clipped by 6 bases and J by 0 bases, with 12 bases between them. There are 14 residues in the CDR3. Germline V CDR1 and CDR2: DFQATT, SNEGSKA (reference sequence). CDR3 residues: CSARLPGSGNTIYF. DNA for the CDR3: TGCAGTGCCAGATTACCGGGCTCTGGAAACACCATATATTTT.

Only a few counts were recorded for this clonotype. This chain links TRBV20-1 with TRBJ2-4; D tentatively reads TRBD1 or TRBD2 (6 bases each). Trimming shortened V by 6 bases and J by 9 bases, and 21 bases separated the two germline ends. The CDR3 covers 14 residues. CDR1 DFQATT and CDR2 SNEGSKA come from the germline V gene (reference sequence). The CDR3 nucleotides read TGCAGTGCCCCCATAGCGTCTAAGGGGGGCATTCAGTACTTC. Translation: CSAPIASKGGIQYF.

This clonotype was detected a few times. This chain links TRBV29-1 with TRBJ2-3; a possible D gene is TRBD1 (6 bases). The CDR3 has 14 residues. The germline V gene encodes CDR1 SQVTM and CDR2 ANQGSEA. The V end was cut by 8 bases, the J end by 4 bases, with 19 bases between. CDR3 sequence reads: CSLLGVAGADTQYF. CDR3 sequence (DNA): TGCAGCCTATTAGGAGTGGCAGGGGCAGATACGCAGTATTTT.

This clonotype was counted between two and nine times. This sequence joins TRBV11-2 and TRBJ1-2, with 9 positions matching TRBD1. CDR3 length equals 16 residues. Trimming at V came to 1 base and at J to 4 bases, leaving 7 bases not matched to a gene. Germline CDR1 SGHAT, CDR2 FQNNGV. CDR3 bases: TGTGCCAGCAGCTTAGCAGGGACAGGGAGGGGCTATGGCTACACCTTC. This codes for CASSLAGTGRGYGYTF.

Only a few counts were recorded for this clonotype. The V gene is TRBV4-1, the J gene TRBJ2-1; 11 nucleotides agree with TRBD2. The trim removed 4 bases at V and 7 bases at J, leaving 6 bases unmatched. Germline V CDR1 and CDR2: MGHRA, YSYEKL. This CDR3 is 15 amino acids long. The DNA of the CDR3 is TGCGCCAGCAGCCCAACTAGCGGGAGTGGGAATGAGCAGTTCTTC. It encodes CASSPTSGSGNEQFF.

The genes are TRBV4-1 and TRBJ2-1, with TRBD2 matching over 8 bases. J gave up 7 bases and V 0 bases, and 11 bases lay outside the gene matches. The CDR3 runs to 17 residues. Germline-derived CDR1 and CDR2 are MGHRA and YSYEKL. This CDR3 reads CASSQDPPSGFTNEQFF. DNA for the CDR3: TGCGCCAGCAGCCAAGATCCCCCTAGCGGGTTCACTAATGAGCAGTTCTTC.

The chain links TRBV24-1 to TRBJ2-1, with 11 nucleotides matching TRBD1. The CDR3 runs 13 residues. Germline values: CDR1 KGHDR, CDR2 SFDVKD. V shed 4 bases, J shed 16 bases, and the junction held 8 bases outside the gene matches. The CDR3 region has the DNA TGTGCCACCAGTGACATGCCGGGACAGGGGGTATTCTTC. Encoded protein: CATSDMPGQGVFF.

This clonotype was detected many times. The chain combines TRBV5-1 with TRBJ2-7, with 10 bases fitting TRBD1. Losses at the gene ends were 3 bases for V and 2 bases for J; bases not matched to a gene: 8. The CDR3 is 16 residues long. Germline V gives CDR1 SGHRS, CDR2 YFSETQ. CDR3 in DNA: TGCGCCAGCAGCTCAGCCTGGGACAGGGGAACCTACGAGCAGTACTTC. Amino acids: CASSSAWDRGTYEQYF.